This TCR beta chain was recovered during a study of blood T cell repertoires in COVID-19 (dated by TCRdb to the early 2020s). Looking at the study overall: The collaborator samples originated in the United States, Italy and Spain and spanned the acute and convalescent phases of COVID-19. The prospective study material was composed of cDNA or gDNA derived from T cells, B-cell-depleted T cells, or PBMCs. Subjects who had been exposed to COVID-19, were actively infected with it, or had recovered from it provided the deeply sampled blood TCRbeta repertoires that made up the dataset. The repertoires were released in a freely available public database meant as a resource for research on the immune response to SARS-CoV-2. Samples were obtained from the ongoing ImmuneRACE study (first 160 participants) and from 1,254 subjects provided by 6 global collaborators. Sample metadata almost always included a de-identified subject ID, COVID-19 status, age in years and sex. Where available, HLA class I and class II types were obtained from metadata supplied by the sample provider rather than from assay-based typing.

Note on this clone: Its antigen specificity is not known. Nothing much larger sits one base from this clone, and base qualities are not available.

Whole blood was collected in K2EDTA tubes by collaborating institutions according to the institutions' own protocols. Collaborator samples were shipped for TCRbeta analysis as frozen whole blood, isolated PBMCs, or DNA extracted from either sample type. The full study reports these points: The amount of clinical and demographic metadata varied by source and participant and was provided uncurated.

The CDR3 contains 15 residues, cysteine and phenylalanine counted. Kept here is only the CDR3 DNA, which spans 45 bases and is read in frame from base 1. CDR1 SGHVS and CDR2 FQNEAQ are derived from the germline V gene. V is cut by 5 bases and J by 0 bases, and the space between the germline ends is 11 bases. The immunoSEQ Assay, a bias-controlled multiplex PCR, was used to amplify TCRbeta CDR3 regions from genomic DNA. On the authors' methods: The number of nucleated cells in each sample was estimated by amplification of reference gene primers within the assay. Sequence reads were collapsed and filtered to measure the absolute abundance of every unique TCRbeta CDR3 rearrangement. Productive Simpson clonality was computed per sample as the square root of Simpson's diversity index over productive rearrangements. Not all clones reach the TCRdb copy of this immuneACCESS table, which keeps in-frame sequences only. Checked studies attribute under half of the gap to unresolved V genes and leave the rest unexplained. V and J calls and clone size are those listed in that table; D and trimming were worked out from the DNA. For this sample the table gives over 100,000 clones, of which about 91% were detected only once. 9% to 12% of the sample goes to the ten largest clones.

Source material: peripheral blood. The TCR was taken from a man in his fifties or sixties with acute or convalescent COVID-19. The V gene is TRBV7-8 and the J gene is TRBJ2-1, with no confidently assigned D gene. Read as DNA, the sequence is TGTGCCAGCAGCCGAGACCGGAGCTCCTACAATGAGCAGTTCTTC. This sequence encodes CASSRDRSSYNEQFF.